These T cell receptor beta chains were read from a single sample in a study of blood T cell repertoires in COVID-19. Profiling relied on immunoSEQ multiplex PCR, and the TCRdb table lists in-frame clones only, not all of them. Of around 150,000 clones listed, roughly 77% are singletons. The sequenced material came from peripheral blood. The receptor source for this set is a man aged 55-75 years with acute or convalescent COVID-19. The CDR3 runs from the conserved cysteine through the conserved F or W. A D gene is named only where the DNA matches it firmly. Size is stated for part of the rows, as once, few or many counts, or as a class when the clone is expanded.

abundance	v_gene	len	j_gene	d_gene	CDR3aa	CDR3nt
NA	TRBV6-2/TRBV6-3	13	TRBJ1-2	TRBD1	CASSDRAPYGYTF	TGTGCCAGCAGCGACAGGGCCCCATATGGCTACACCTTC
many	TRBV5-6	14	TRBJ1-3	NA	CASRLGQVGNTIYF	TGTGCCAGCAGATTGGGACAAGTTGGAAACACCATATATTTT
NA	TRBV27	11	TRBJ2-7	TRBD1	CASNNRGEQYF	TGTGCCAGCAACAACAGGGGCGAGCAGTACTTC
once	TRBV2	14	TRBJ1-2	TRBD1	CASTLQGQNYGYTF	TGTGCCAGCACCCTACAGGGACAGAACTATGGCTACACCTTC
NA	TRBV14	13	TRBJ1-2	NA	CASSQDLGSGYTF	TGTGCCAGCAGCCAAGATCTCGGGTCTGGCTACACCTTC
NA	TRBV19	18	TRBJ2-6	TRBD2	CASSIRLAGGAGANVLTF	TGTGCCAGTAGTATTAGGCTAGCGGGAGGAGCGGGGGCCAACGTCCTGACTTTC
NA	TRBV30	13	TRBJ2-7	NA	CAWSPGLPYEQYF	TGTGCCTGGAGTCCGGGACTCCCCTACGAGCAGTACTTC
once	TRBV19	11	TRBJ2-7	NA	CASSSGDEQYF	TGTGCCAGTAGTTCAGGGGACGAGCAGTACTTC
NA	TRBV5-1	15	TRBJ2-1	NA	CASSLVADNYNEQFF	TGCGCCAGCAGCTTGGTAGCGGATAACTACAATGAGCAGTTCTTC
NA	TRBV27	15	TRBJ2-1	TRBD2	CASSSPGGTYNEQFF	TGTGCCAGCAGTTCACCGGGAGGGACGTACAATGAGCAGTTCTTC
few	TRBV19	14	TRBJ2-3	NA	CASSRGQSADTQYF	TGTGCCAGTAGTAGAGGACAGTCAGCAGATACGCAGTATTTT
once	TRBV19	15	TRBJ1-5	NA	CASSIGLMVSQPQHF	TGTGCCAGTAGTATAGGGCTCATGGTCAGTCAGCCCCAGCATTTT
NA	TRBV19	13	TRBJ1-1	TRBD1	CASSGQGITEAFF	TGTGCCAGTAGTGGACAGGGGATCACTGAAGCTTTCTTT
NA	TRBV4-2	16	TRBJ2-3	TRBD2	CASSQGGGLATDTQYF	TGTGCCAGCAGCCAAGGTGGGGGACTAGCCACAGATACGCAGTATTTT
NA	TRBV7-9	13	TRBJ2-2	NA	CASSPQAAGELFF	TGTGCCAGCAGCCCTCAAGCTGCCGGGGAGCTGTTTTTT
NA	TRBV3-1/TRBV3-2	15	TRBJ2-3	NA	CASSQGLEGANTQYF	TGTGCCAGCAGCCAAGGGTTGGAAGGGGCGAATACGCAGTATTTT
once	TRBV6-5	15	TRBJ2-1	TRBD1	CASTKQGAAGNEQFF	TGTGCCAGCACCAAACAGGGGGCGGCGGGGAATGAGCAGTTCTTC
few	TRBV10-3	14	TRBJ1-2	NA	CAISDPREDYGYTF	TGTGCCATCAGTGATCCCAGGGAGGACTATGGCTACACCTTC
NA	TRBV19	15	TRBJ2-2	NA	CASSNPSENTGELFF	TGTGCCAGTAGTAACCCTAGCGAGAACACCGGGGAGCTGTTTTTT
few	TRBV27	16	TRBJ2-5	TRBD2	CASSQETGLAGETQYF	TGTGCCAGCAGCCAAGAGACAGGACTAGCGGGAGAGACCCAGTACTTC
NA	TRBV10-3	14	TRBJ2-3	NA	CAISALASTDTQYF	TGTGCCATCAGTGCGTTAGCGAGCACAGATACGCAGTATTTT
NA	TRBV5-4	14	TRBJ1-1	TRBD1	CASSTGQVGTEAFF	TGTGCCAGCAGCACCGGACAGGTTGGGACTGAAGCTTTCTTT
NA	TRBV5-4	14	TRBJ2-1	TRBD2	CASSSPTSGDEQFF	TGTGCCAGCAGCTCCCCGACTAGCGGGGATGAGCAGTTCTTC
NA	TRBV5-4	14	TRBJ2-7	TRBD1	CASSLQGEFYEQYF	TGTGCCAGCAGCCTTCAGGGGGAGTTCTACGAGCAGTACTTC
NA	TRBV5-4	17	TRBJ2-3	TRBD2	CASSRKGLAGGTDTQYF	TGTGCCAGCAGCAGAAAAGGACTAGCGGGGGGAACAGATACGCAGTATTTT
few	TRBV5-1	15	TRBJ2-2	TRBD1	CASGTGAVMGGELFF	TGCGCCAGCGGAACAGGGGCAGTGATGGGCGGGGAGCTGTTTTTT
NA	TRBV18	14	TRBJ2-3	TRBD2	CASSREGNADTQYF	TGTGCCAGCTCACGGGAGGGTAACGCAGATACGCAGTATTTT
NA	TRBV30	14	TRBJ2-1	TRBD2	CAWTVAGSYNEQFF	TGTGCCTGGACGGTAGCGGGTTCCTACAATGAGCAGTTCTTC
NA	TRBV7-6	18	TRBJ2-1	TRBD2	CASSPTRLAGGPNDEQFF	TGTGCCAGCAGCCCCACCCGACTAGCGGGAGGGCCTAACGATGAGCAGTTCTTC
few	TRBV6-2/TRBV6-3	16	TRBJ2-3	NA	CASSYGQGSHTDTQYF	TGTGCCAGCAGTTACGGGCAGGGCTCCCACACAGATACGCAGTATTTT
NA	TRBV6-5	12	TRBJ2-7	NA	CASGGQTYEQYF	TGTGCCAGCGGAGGCCAGACCTACGAGCAGTACTTC
NA	TRBV30	11	TRBJ1-2	NA	CAWTGKVGYTF	TGTGCCTGGACAGGCAAGGTTGGCTACACCTTC
NA	TRBV5-1	13	TRBJ1-2	NA	CASSFQVNYGYTF	TGCGCCAGCAGCTTTCAGGTTAACTATGGCTACACCTTC
NA	TRBV5-1	15	TRBJ1-4	NA	CASSLTGIINEKLFF	TGCGCCAGCAGCTTGACGGGGATTATTAATGAAAAACTGTTTTTT
NA	TRBV6-5	15	TRBJ1-1	NA	CARLDLEYMNTEAFF	TGTGCCAGATTGGACTTGGAGTATATGAACACTGAAGCTTTCTTT
NA	TRBV5-1	11	TRBJ2-5	NA	CASSSQETQYF	TGCGCCAGCAGCTCGCAAGAGACCCAGTACTTC
NA	TRBV5-6	17	TRBJ1-3	NA	CASSASVSYHSGNTIYF	TGTGCCAGCAGCGCCTCGGTCTCATATCACTCTGGAAACACCATATATTTT
few	TRBV5-6	16	TRBJ2-1	TRBD2	CASSLGVGLAINEQFF	TGTGCCAGCAGCTTGGGGGTCGGACTAGCAATCAATGAGCAGTTCTTC
NA	TRBV11-2	15	TRBJ1-5	TRBD1	CASSFDQGADQPQHF	TGTGCCAGCAGCTTCGATCAGGGGGCTGATCAGCCCCAGCATTTT
NA	TRBV19	14	TRBJ2-7	TRBD1	CASSLDRGSYEQYF	TGTGCCAGTAGTCTGGACAGGGGGTCCTACGAGCAGTACTTC
NA	TRBV29-1	13	TRBJ2-1	TRBD1	CSETGTGNNEQFF	TGCAGCGAAACCGGGACAGGGAACAATGAGCAGTTCTTC
NA	TRBV3-1/TRBV3-2	15	TRBJ2-7	TRBD2	CASSQAGRDGYEQYF	TGTGCCAGCAGCCAAGCCGGGAGGGATGGCTACGAGCAGTACTTC
NA	TRBV29-1	13	TRBJ1-1	TRBD1	CSVGTGTHTEAFF	TGCAGCGTGGGGACAGGGACCCACACTGAAGCTTTCTTT
few	TRBV28	17	TRBJ2-4	NA	CASSPPLLGRAKNIQYF	TGTGCCAGCAGTCCTCCCCTACTAGGGAGGGCCAAAAACATTCAGTACTTC
NA	TRBV18	17	TRBJ1-2	TRBD1	CASSPMGSGQGMSGYTF	TGTGCCAGCTCACCCATGGGGTCTGGACAGGGTATGAGTGGCTACACCTTC
NA	TRBV7-9	14	TRBJ2-5	NA	CASSPLGSQETQYF	TGTGCCAGCAGCCCCCTAGGATCCCAAGAGACCCAGTACTTC
NA	TRBV14	15	TRBJ2-1	NA	CASSQEPGYYNEQFF	TGTGCCAGCAGCCAAGAGCCGGGTTACTACAATGAGCAGTTCTTC
NA	TRBV6-6	14	TRBJ2-2	NA	CASRVTVYTGELFF	TGTGCCAGCAGAGTTACAGTCTACACCGGGGAGCTGTTTTTT
NA	TRBV28	12	TRBJ2-7	NA	CASSSRSYEQYF	TGTGCCAGCAGTTCCCGGTCTTACGAGCAGTACTTC
once	TRBV3-1/TRBV3-2	15	TRBJ2-5	NA	CASSQGDWIQETQYF	TGTGCCAGCAGCCAAGGTGACTGGATACAAGAGACCCAGTACTTC
NA	TRBV19	14	TRBJ1-1	NA	CASSIRGVNTEAFF	TGTGCCAGTAGTATAAGGGGCGTGAACACTGAAGCTTTCTTT
NA	TRBV6-5	16	TRBJ2-1	TRBD2	CASSYSSSGRNDEQFF	TGTGCCAGCAGTTACTCCTCTAGCGGGAGAAACGATGAGCAGTTCTTC
few	TRBV28	16	TRBJ2-1	TRBD2	CASSLFGTSVDNEQFF	TGTGCCAGCAGTTTATTTGGGACTAGCGTTGACAATGAGCAGTTCTTC
NA	TRBV4-1	15	TRBJ2-7	NA	CASSQDPGDSYEQYF	TGCGCCAGCAGCCAAGATCCCGGAGACTCCTACGAGCAGTACTTC